One and the same sample provided the 8 T cell receptor beta chains below, sequenced in a study of blood T cell repertoires in COVID-19. Sequencing was performed with immunoSEQ multiplex PCR; in TCRdb, only in-frame clones are kept and a portion is missing. Of some 130,000 clones listed, around three quarters are singletons. Sequenced material: peripheral blood. These receptors were taken from a man in his fifties or sixties with acute or convalescent COVID-19.

The chain joins TRBV28 to TRBJ2-1, with 9 bases lining up with TRBD1. Unmatched junction bases numbered 10, after V lost 6 bases and J lost 7 bases. CDR1 is MDHEN, CDR2 SYDVKM, per germline. This CDR3 has 15 amino acids. CDR3 sequence (DNA): TGTGCCAGCAGCCCACCGGGACAGGGTTTTAATGAGCAGTTCTTC. This sequence encodes CASSPPGQGFNEQFF.

The rearrangement uses TRBV23-1 and TRBJ1-6; 9 bases align to TRBD1. TRBV23-1 is sorted into the ORF group, with uncertain function. This CDR3 has 17 amino acids. Unmatched junction bases numbered 10, after V lost 0 bases and J lost 10 bases. CDR3 nucleotides: TGCGCCAGCAGTCAATCAAAGGGGGACAGGGTTGAGTCACCCCTCCACTTT. It codes for CASSQSKGDRVESPLHF.

The rearrangement joins TRBV5-1 to TRBJ2-3; D may be TRBD2 (5 bases). V gave up 0 bases and J gave up 0 bases, with 5 bases separating them. Germline lookup yields CDR1 SGHRS and CDR2 YFSETQ. The CDR3 sequence is 14 residues long. DNA of the CDR3: TGCGCCAGCAGCTTGGGGACTAGCACAGATACGCAGTATTTT. Its protein product is CASSLGTSTDTQYF.

The J gene is TRBJ2-2, the V gene TRBV6-5; tentative D call: TRBD1 (6 bases). Trimming took 6 bases from V and 4 from J, leaving 12 bases between them. The CDR3 sequence is 14 residues long. Germline-derived CDR1 and CDR2 are MNHEY and SVGAGI. CDR3 region: CASRSGTLTGELFF. DNA of the CDR3: TGTGCCAGCAGGTCCGGGACACTCACCGGGGAGCTGTTTTTT.

The V call is TRBV28, the J call TRBJ2-1; 8 bases are a match to TRBD2. CDR3 length equals 20 residues. The V gene end was trimmed by 2 bases and the J gene end by 4 bases; junction bases not matched to a gene: 19. CDR1 is MDHEN and CDR2 is SYDVKM in the germline V gene. The CDR3 loop reads CASSLPGLGAGEGGYNEQFF. The CDR3 bases are TGTGCCAGCAGTTTACCGGGACTAGGAGCCGGGGAAGGAGGTTACAATGAGCAGTTCTTC.

This clone was seen only a few times. This sequence joins TRBV6-4 and TRBJ1-6; maybe TRBD1 (5 bases). CDR1 and CDR2 (germline): MRHNA, SNTAGT. Trimming shortened V by 3 bases and J by 10 bases, and 13 bases separated the two germline ends. This CDR3 spans 14 amino acids. The CDR3 nucleotides read TGTGCCAGCAGTGATTCCAGGGTAGGGTCACCCCTCCACTTT. Protein product: CASSDSRVGSPLHF.

V is TRBV6-6 and J is TRBJ1-6; 7 bases line up with TRBD1. The V gene's germline CDR1 is MNHNY and CDR2 SVGAGI (reference sequence). This CDR3 region has 15 residues. V lost 7 bases, J lost 10 bases, and 13 bases stayed unmatched. The CDR3, as DNA: TGTGCCAGCACCCCACGGGGGCAGGGGGTCTCACCCCTCCACTTT. Protein product: CASTPRGQGVSPLHF.

This clone appeared a single time. The chain is built from TRBV11-2 and TRBJ1-1; TRBD1 matches 8 bases. Germline V gives CDR1 SGHAT, CDR2 FQNNGV. The CDR3 has 13 residues. V gave up 5 bases and J gave up 7 bases; unmatched junction bases: 6. The CDR3 protein is CASSQTGTGEAFF. CDR3 coding DNA: TGTGCCAGCAGCCAAACCGGGACAGGTGAAGCTTTCTTT. The full variable domain, rest sourced from reference TRBV11-2 and TRBJ1-1, is EAGVAQSPRYKIIEKRQSVAFWCNPISGHATLYWYQQILGQGPKLLIQFQNNGVVDDSQLPKDRFSAERLKGVDSTLKIQPAKLEDSAVYLCASSQTGTGEAFFGQGTRLTVV.